The T cell receptor beta chain described here comes from a study of T cell responses to AZD1222 COVID-19 vaccine. Overall study findings and caveats: Possibly, clonal diversity was underestimated; donors were largely white British and included more females. Spike-specific TCR breadth and depth went up after people got two AZD1222 doses. Reports say nearly half of spike-specific TCRs go after unmutated variant regions.

As to this clone: Antigen unknown.

The CDR3 contains 14 residues. V trimming: 1 base; J trimming: 7 bases; junction bases outside the gene matches: 5. CDR1 is LGHDT and CDR2 is YNNKEL in the germline V gene (reference sequence). Sequencing used immunoSEQ multiplex PCR; TCRdb keeps in-frame clones, though not all of them. The repertoire holds roughly 110,000 clones, with 87% as singletons. This clonotype originated in an adult in good health. V is TRBV3-1 (or the pseudogene TRBV3-2) and J is TRBJ2-7, with 9 bases fitting TRBD2. The sample was peripheral blood, taken on day 0 of AZD1222 vaccination. The CDR3 DNA reads TGTGCCAGCAGCCAAGTTGCGGGAGGGGGGGAGCAGTACTTC. It specifies CASSQVAGGGEQYF.